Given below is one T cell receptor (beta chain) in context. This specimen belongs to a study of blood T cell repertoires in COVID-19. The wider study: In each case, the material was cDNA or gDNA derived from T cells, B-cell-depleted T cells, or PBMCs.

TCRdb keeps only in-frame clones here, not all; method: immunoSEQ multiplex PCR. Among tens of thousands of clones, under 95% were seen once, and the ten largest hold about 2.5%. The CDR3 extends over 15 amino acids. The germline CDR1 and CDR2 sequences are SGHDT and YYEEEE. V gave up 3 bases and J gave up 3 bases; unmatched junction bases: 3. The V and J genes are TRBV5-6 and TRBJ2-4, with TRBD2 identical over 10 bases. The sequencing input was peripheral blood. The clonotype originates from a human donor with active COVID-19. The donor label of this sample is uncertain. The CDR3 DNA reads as TGTGCCAGCAGCTCGCTAGCGGGGGACAAAAACATTCAGTACTTC. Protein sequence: CASSSLAGDKNIQYF.